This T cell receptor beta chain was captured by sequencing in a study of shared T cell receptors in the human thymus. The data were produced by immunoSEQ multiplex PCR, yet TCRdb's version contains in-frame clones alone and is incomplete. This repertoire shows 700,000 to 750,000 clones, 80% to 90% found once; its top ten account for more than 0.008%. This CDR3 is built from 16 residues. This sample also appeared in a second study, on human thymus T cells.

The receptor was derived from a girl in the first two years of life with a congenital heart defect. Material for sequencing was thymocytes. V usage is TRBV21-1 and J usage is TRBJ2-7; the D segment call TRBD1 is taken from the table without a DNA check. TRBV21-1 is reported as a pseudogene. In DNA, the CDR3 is TGTGCCAGCAGCAAATTAAGGCGACAGATGTCCTACGAGCAGTACTTC. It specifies CASSKLRRQMSYEQYF.